This T cell receptor (beta chain) was retrieved from a study of cytomegalovirus exposure and HLA in healthy donors. V shed 6 bases, J shed 4 bases, and the junction held 5 bases outside the gene matches. This CDR3 comprises 13 residues. The germline gives CDR1 WSHSY, CDR2 SAAADI. PCR employed 60 Vbeta and 13 Jbeta primers. Profiling relied on immunoSEQ multiplex PCR, and the TCRdb table lists in-frame clones only, not all of them. The listing records some 70,000 clones. The chain carries TRBV10-2 and TRBJ2-7; 8 bases line up with TRBD1. The sequencing input was PBMCs. This sequence originates from a female donor in good health and CMV-seropositive. The CDR3 nucleotides are TGCGCCAGCAGGGGACAGGAGTTGTACGAGCAGTACTTC. Amino acids: CASRGQELYEQYF.